The 14 T cell receptor beta chains below come from one sample, sequenced in a study of molecular identifiers for immune sequencing clone quantification. TCRdb passed the PCR reads through MiXCR, listing each CDR3 protein once. The sample contains around 460,000 distinct CDR3 sequences, about 22% of which appear only once. Sequencing was done on a sample of naive CD8+ T cells from blood, with Jurkat cell RNA spiked in. Specified subset: FACS-sorted CD8+CD4-CCR7+CD45RA+ naive T cells. These receptor sequences come from a human donor in good health. Some libraries in this study had Jurkat cell RNA spiked in.

A remark on this clonotype: Because the CDR3 is missing its conserved closing phenylalanine or tryptophan, this is likely a read error. The V and J genes are TRBV2 and TRBJ2-7, with TRBD2 matching 9 bases. This CDR3 has 16 amino acids. The V segment lost 1 base and the J segment 3 bases; nucleotides outside the gene matches: 7. The germline V gene encodes CDR1 SNHLY and CDR2 FYNNEI. As DNA, the CDR3 is TGTGCCAGCAGTGAAGGAAGGACTAGCGCATTCTACGAGCAGTACTCC. This gives the protein CASSEGRTSAFYEQYS.

This clonotype was recorded a few times. This chain connects TRBV29-1 to TRBJ2-2; no firm D call. Germline V gene lookup returns CDR1 SQVTM and CDR2 ANQGSEA. The CDR3 extends over 10 amino acids. CDR3 DNA sequence: TGCGGCGCTCTGCAAGGGGAGCTGTTTTTT. This encodes CGALQGELFF.

This clonotype has a count of ten or more. CDR3 coding DNA: TGTGCCAGCAGCCCCCGGACAGGGAATGAACTGTTTTTT. Encoded protein: CASSPRTGNELFF. V gene TRBV7-9 combines with J gene TRBJ1-4, with 8 positions matching TRBD1. Germline lookup yields CDR1 SEHNR and CDR2 FQNEAQ (reference sequence). The junction had 8 bases not matched to a gene; V was cut back by 5 bases and J by 12 bases. This CDR3 region has 13 residues.

The V and J genes are TRBV9 and TRBJ1-1; TRBD1 is a possible D gene (6 bases). Trimming cost V 7 bases and J 8 bases, with 18 bases left between them. The germline V gene encodes CDR1 SGDLS and CDR2 YYNGEE. This CDR3 is 13 amino acids long. CDR3 coding DNA: TGTGCCAGCGCCACCAATGGGCAGGGGGAAGCTTTCTTT. Its protein product is CASATNGQGEAFF.

This clonotype was seen a few times. In nucleotides, the CDR3 is TGCAGCGTTGAAGGATTTCTCGGGACAGGAGACTACGAGCAGTACTTC. As protein: CSVEGFLGTGDYEQYF. The gene calls are TRBV29-1 and TRBJ2-7, with 8 bases identical to TRBD1. Germline lookup yields CDR1 SQVTM and CDR2 ANQGSEA. V lost 1 base, J lost 3 bases, and 11 bases stayed unmatched. The CDR3 loop spans 16 amino acids.

This clonotype has a count of ten or more. This sequence joins TRBV20-1 and TRBJ2-7; the D gene could be TRBD1 or TRBD2 (5 bases each). The CDR3 has 14 amino acids. CDR1 DFQATT and CDR2 SNEGSKA come from the germline V gene (reference sequence). V was clipped by 5 bases and J by 0 bases, with 14 bases between them. CDR3 sequence reads: CSAPRGGSSYEQYF. CDR3 coding DNA: TGCAGTGCTCCCCGGGGCGGAAGCTCCTACGAGCAGTACTTC.

This clonotype was observed many times. One junction end does not reproduce the germline sequence, and a read error may be involved. The rearrangement joins TRBV12-3 or TRBV12-4 to TRBJ2-3; D gene uncertain. There are 13 residues in the CDR3. The CDR3 DNA follows: TGCGCCAGCAGCTCCCCACCCGGGGATACGCAGTATTTT. This encodes CASSSPPGDTQYF.

This clonotype was detected many times. The rearrangement uses TRBV10-2 and TRBJ1-1; the D gene is possibly TRBD1 (5 bases). Looked up from germline, CDR1 is WSHSY and CDR2 is SAAADI. V lost 11 bases to trimming and J lost 4 bases, with 14 bases between them. This CDR3 contains 12 residues. The chain's CDR3 is CARRPTVTEAFF. In nucleotides, the CDR3 is TGCGCCCGCCGACCGACAGTCACTGAAGCTTTCTTT.

On this clonotype itself: Since a much larger clone is just one base distant, this may be a read error. This likely comes from a read error, as the CDR3 has no conserved phenylalanine or tryptophan at its end. The chain carries TRBV4-1 and TRBJ1-5; no clear D gene. The CDR3 length is 15 residues. CDR1 is MGHRA, CDR2 YSYEKL, per germline. V was shortened by 4 bases and J by 1 base, with 11 bases between the two germline ends. CDR3 bases: TGCGCCAGCAGCCCCACTGGGATAAGCAATCAGCCCCAGCATTCT. The encoded protein is CASSPTGISNQPQHS.

A remark on this clonotype: The junction departs from germline at one end; a sequencing error may be responsible. The gene calls are TRBV9 and TRBJ1-3; no firm D call. CDR1 SGDLS and CDR2 YYNGEE come from the germline V gene. This CDR3 has 15 amino acids. The CDR3 sequence: CAGSEGYGGGNTIYF. CDR3 coding DNA: TGTGCCGGCAGCGAAGGTTACGGCGGTGGAAACACCATATATTTT. Using reference TRBV9 and TRBJ1-3 for the parts outside the CDR3, the full variable domain is DSGVTQTPKHLITATGQRVTLRCSPRSGDLSVYWYQQSLDQGLQFLIQYYNGEERAKGNILERFSAQQFPDLHSELNLSSLELGDSALYFCAGSEGYGGGNTIYFGEGSWLTVV.

This clonotype was detected only a few times. The chain employs TRBV10-1 and TRBJ2-3; D gene ambiguous. V lost 1 base, J lost 2 bases, and 13 bases lay in between. Germline loops: CDR1 WNHNN, CDR2 SYGVQD (reference sequence). This CDR3 is 16 amino acids long. The CDR3 loop reads CASSEYQAGYTDTQYF. In nucleotides, the CDR3 is TGCGCCAGCAGTGAGTACCAGGCTGGGTACACAGATACGCAGTATTTT.

This chain joins TRBV5-4 and TRBJ2-1; TRBD2 matches 13 bases. Losses at the gene ends were 4 bases for V and 8 bases for J; bases not matched to a gene: 12. The CDR3 runs to 17 residues. Germline-derived CDR1 and CDR2 are SGHNT and YYREEE (reference sequence). In DNA form, the CDR3 reads TGTGCCAGCAGCGACGGACTAGCGGGGGCCGCTACGGATGAGCAGTTCTTC. This gives the protein CASSDGLAGAATDEQFF.

This clonotype has a handful of counts. This may arise from a read error, as a much more abundant clone is one base away. The rearrangement uses TRBV6-2 or TRBV6-3 and TRBJ1-5; no clear D. The CDR3 is made up of 16 amino acids. Germline V gene sequence: CDR1 MNHEY, CDR2 SVGEGT. The CDR3 protein is CASGYSFTSSNQPQHF. As DNA, the CDR3 is TGTGCCAGCGGTTACTCGTTTACAAGTAGCAATCAGCCCCAGCATTTT.

Concerning this clonotype itself: This may be a read error, as it is one base from a much larger clone. The chain has TRBV20-1 and TRBJ2-4; unclear D gene. V lost 0 bases to trimming and J lost 8 bases, with 20 bases between them. The length of the CDR3 is 16 residues. Germline loops: CDR1 DFQATT, CDR2 SNEGSKA (reference sequence). The CDR3 is CSARDLHTENKDIQYF. Written as DNA, the CDR3 is TGCAGTGCTAGAGATCTCCACACTGAGAATAAAGACATTCAGTACTTC.